This T cell receptor (beta chain) was recorded in a study of Ad26.COV2.S vaccination and SARS-CoV-2 variants. Looking at the study overall: Ad26.COV2.S was injected intramuscularly once or twice, 56 days apart. Study outcomes and limitations: Spike-specific TCR breadth was greater after Ad26.COV2.S than placebo. Breadth, reportedly substantial, characterized the spike-specific CD8+ and CD4+ T cell responses after vaccination.

The repertoire was sequenced with immunoSEQ multiplex PCR; TCRdb's copy has only in-frame clones and lacks some. The profile shows about 480,000 clones, 87% of them singletons. Looked up from germline, CDR1 is MGHRA and CDR2 is YSYEKL. V lost 4 bases to trimming and J lost 3 bases, with 19 bases between them. The CDR3 totals 17 residues. Treatment reported: 15 to 20 received Ad26.COV2.S at low or high dose, single or two shots; a few received placebo; per-sample allocation not given. Sampling occurred on day 63 after the first vaccine or placebo injection. An adult donor aged 18-55 years was enrolled in Boston. Remarks on this clone: The antigen is unknown.

The gene calls are TRBV4-1 and TRBJ1-3; a possible D gene is TRBD1 (6 bases). The sequence derives from a person between 18 and 59 years old who received the Ad26.COV2.S COVID-19 vaccine or a placebo. The sequencing here drew on peripheral blood, taken in a trial of Ad26.COV2.S vaccine versus placebo. The CDR3, as DNA: TGCGCCAGCAGCCGGGTATTGAGGGCAGGGGTTGGAAACACCATATATTTT. Translating it yields CASSRVLRAGVGNTIYF.